The subject of this entry is one TCR beta chain. This entry is derived from a study of blood T cell repertoires in COVID-19. The wider study: Material from acute and convalescent COVID-19 was sourced from the United States, Italy and Spain. The analysed material was cDNA or gDNA that came from T cells, B-cell-depleted T cells, or PBMCs.

The authors' processing: Estimation of nucleated cell counts was performed using reference gene primer amplification. Generated by immunoSEQ multiplex PCR, the TCRdb table keeps only in-frame clones and is missing some. Clone size and the V and J calls come from that table; the DNA yielded D and trimming. The sample contains some 110,000 clones, 75% to 90% of which appear only once. Sequencing was performed on peripheral blood. This TCR derives from a man aged 55 to 70 with acute or convalescent COVID-19.

CDR3 coding DNA: TGTGCCAGCAGCGTTACAGGACCCGATAATTCACCCCTCCACTTT. Its protein is CASSVTGPDNSPLHF. The genes are TRBV9 and TRBJ1-6; a weak D match, TRBD1 (5 bases). Between the trimmed V and J ends, which lost 2 bases and 5 bases, there was a span of 11 bases. Germline values: CDR1 SGDLS, CDR2 YYNGEE. This CDR3 is built from 15 residues.